One sample yielded the 18 T cell receptor beta chains listed below, sequenced in a study of cytomegalovirus exposure and HLA in healthy donors. Researchers ran the PCR with 60 Vbeta and 13 Jbeta primers. Generated by immunoSEQ multiplex PCR, the TCRdb table keeps only in-frame clones and is missing some. The data hold a few hundred thousand clones, with around 90% observed a single time. The sequenced sample consisted of PBMCs. The receptors derive from a woman younger than 35 in good health and CMV-seronegative.

This clone was recorded only once. The CDR3 region has the DNA TGCGCCAGCAGCTTGGAGACAGTTTCACCCCTCCACTTT. Its translation is CASSLETVSPLHF. V gene TRBV5-1 combines with J gene TRBJ1-6; D possibly corresponds to TRBD1 (5 bases). This CDR3 is built from 13 residues. Germline values: CDR1 SGHRS, CDR2 YFSETQ. Trimming took 0 bases from V and 9 from J, leaving 7 bases between them.

In its sample, this clone was seen once. The CDR3 loop is CSVEPTAGGHYNEQFF. The DNA of the CDR3 is TGCAGCGTTGAACCAACGGCGGGGGGGCATTACAATGAGCAGTTCTTC. This chain joins TRBV29-1 and TRBJ2-1; 9 bases are a match to TRBD2. Germline loops: CDR1 SQVTM, CDR2 ANQGSEA. J lost 4 bases, V lost 2 bases, and 9 bases had no gene match. The CDR3 covers 16 residues.

This rearrangement joins TRBV9 to TRBJ1-6, with 9 bases aligning to TRBD1. V shed 3 bases, J shed 10 bases, and the junction held 5 bases outside the gene matches. The CDR3 has 14 amino acids. Germline CDR1 SGDLS, CDR2 YYNGEE. Here the CDR3 reads CASSAGTGYSPLHF. As DNA, the CDR3 is TGTGCCAGCAGCGCTGGGACAGGGTACTCACCCCTCCACTTT.

The chain carries TRBV19 and TRBJ2-2; TRBD1 might be the D (6 bases). The length of the CDR3 is 13 residues. The ends were cut back, 5 bases at V and 6 bases at J, with 10 bases in the middle. Germline assignment: CDR1 LNHDA and CDR2 SQIVND (reference sequence). CDR3 sequence: CASSLTGAGELFF. The CDR3 region has the DNA TGTGCCAGTAGTCTGACAGGCGCCGGGGAGCTGTTTTTT.

The chain recombines TRBV11-3 with TRBJ2-1, with D perhaps matching TRBD2 (5 bases). The V gene's germline CDR1 is SGHNT and CDR2 YENEEA. V dropped 2 bases and J dropped 9 bases, with 11 bases sitting between them. CDR3 size: 13 residues. The CDR3 nucleotides read TGTGCCAGCAGCTTACTAGCCGCGGGTGAGCAGTTCTTC. Translation gives CASSLLAAGEQFF.

The J gene is TRBJ1-2, the V gene TRBV27, with 7 bases that match TRBD1. This CDR3 is 16 amino acids long. V gave up 2 bases and J gave up 1 base; unmatched junction bases: 7. Germline CDR1 reads MNHEY; CDR2 reads SMNVEV (reference sequence). The CDR3 region is CASSLGTGALNYGYTF. In DNA form, the CDR3 reads TGTGCCAGCAGTTTAGGCACAGGGGCACTTAACTATGGCTACACCTTC.

The gene calls are TRBV30 and TRBJ1-2; D uncertain. CDR3 size: 15 residues. V dropped 0 bases and J dropped 6 bases, with 17 bases sitting between them. Germline-derived CDR1 and CDR2 are GTSNPN and SVGIG (reference sequence). CDR3 in DNA: TGTGCCTGGAGTGTTGGACCCTGGGGAGAGGATGGCTACACCTTC. Translation gives CAWSVGPWGEDGYTF.

The J gene is TRBJ1-5, the V gene TRBV6-6; D gene ambiguous. V gave up 4 bases and J gave up 0 bases, with 4 bases separating them. The CDR3 is made up of 13 amino acids. CDR1 MNHNY and CDR2 SVGAGI come from the germline V gene (reference sequence). CDR3 amino acids: CASSSNSNQPQHF. CDR3 nucleotide sequence: TGTGCCAGCAGTTCAAATAGCAATCAGCCCCAGCATTTT.

The chain has TRBV11-2 and TRBJ1-1; no clear D gene. Deletions cut 1 base from V and 7 bases from J, with 10 bases between. In germline, CDR1 is SGHAT, CDR2 FQNNGV. CDR3 length: 13 amino acids. The CDR3, as DNA: TGTGCCAGCAGCTTAGGTCTTAGTGATGAAGCTTTCTTT. This gives the protein CASSLGLSDEAFF.

The chain combines TRBV6-6 with TRBJ2-4, with 7 positions matching TRBD2. This CDR3 spans 13 amino acids. From germline, CDR1 is MNHNY and CDR2 SVGAGI (reference sequence). V was clipped by 6 bases and J by 5 bases; unmatched bases: 4. DNA for the CDR3: TGTGCCAGCAGCCCGGGGGGTGAAAACATTCAGTACTTC. It translates to CASSPGGENIQYF.

V gene TRBV5-1 combines with J gene TRBJ1-4; maybe TRBD1 (5 bases). CDR3 length: 14 amino acids. Germline CDR1 SGHRS, CDR2 YFSETQ. V was clipped by 5 bases and J by 3 bases, with 11 bases between them. The CDR3 bases are TGCGCCAGCAGGGCGGGGACGTCTAATGAAAAACTGTTTTTT. It encodes CASRAGTSNEKLFF.

The rearrangement links TRBV19 to TRBJ2-7; D is undetermined. Trimming pared 4 bases from V and 1 base from J, leaving 20 bases between. The CDR3 covers 17 residues. Germline V gene data show CDR1 as LNHDA and CDR2 as SQIVND (reference sequence). This CDR3 is CASSNPDGGFASYEQYF. CDR3 sequence (DNA): TGTGCCAGTAGTAACCCGGATGGCGGATTCGCTTCCTACGAGCAGTACTTC.

The chain joins TRBV4-1 to TRBJ1-1, with 10 bases matching TRBD1. The V gene end was trimmed by 0 bases and the J gene end by 8 bases; junction bases not matched to a gene: 3. The CDR3 consists of 14 residues. Germline assignment: CDR1 MGHRA and CDR2 YSYEKL. The CDR3 here is CASSQDGTGDEAFF. In DNA form, the CDR3 reads TGCGCCAGCAGCCAAGATGGGACAGGGGACGAAGCTTTCTTT.

The V and J genes are TRBV5-5 and TRBJ1-6; possibly TRBD1 for D (6 bases). There are 16 residues in the CDR3. The V end lost 5 bases, the J end lost 6 bases, and 18 bases lay between the germline ends. Germline CDR1 is SGHKS and CDR2 is YYEKEE (reference sequence). Here the CDR3 reads CASRREGGSANSPLHF. As DNA, the CDR3 is TGTGCCAGCAGGCGAGAGGGGGGGAGCGCTAATTCACCCCTCCACTTT.

The chain recombines TRBV27 with TRBJ1-6, with a possible D match to TRBD1 (5 bases). This CDR3 is 18 amino acids long. Trimming removed 1 base from V and 0 bases from J, with 13 bases in between. Germline lookup yields CDR1 MNHEY and CDR2 SMNVEV (reference sequence). Here the CDR3 reads CASSLYSQGSSYNSPLHF. CDR3 in DNA: TGTGCCAGCAGTTTATATAGCCAGGGTTCCTCCTATAATTCACCCCTCCACTTT.

This clone was seen a handful of times. The CDR3 reads CASEVSQSSYEQYF. CDR3 bases: TGTGCCAGCGAGGTTTCCCAGAGCTCCTACGAGCAGTACTTC. The J gene is TRBJ2-7, the V gene TRBV6-1; D not resolved. The CDR3 is 14 residues long. V was clipped by 8 bases and J by 0 bases, with 14 bases between them. The germline V gene has CDR1 MNHNS and CDR2 SASEGT.

The chain has TRBV11-2 and TRBJ2-3; 15 bases agree with TRBD2. This CDR3 spans 17 amino acids. Germline loops: CDR1 SGHAT, CDR2 FQNNGV. V was pared by 4 bases and J by 4 bases, with 6 bases of the junction left unmatched. Here the CDR3 reads CASSSPRTSGGADTQYF. The CDR3 DNA reads TGTGCCAGCAGCTCGCCTAGGACTAGCGGGGGGGCAGATACGCAGTATTTT.

The V gene is TRBV11-2, the J gene TRBJ1-2; the D gene is possibly TRBD1 (6 bases). The germline V and J ends were trimmed by 1 base and 6 bases, with 15 bases remaining between them. Germline CDR1 and CDR2: SGHAT and FQNNGV. The CDR3 runs to 15 residues. The CDR3 DNA follows: TGTGCCAGCAGCTTAGTATCAGGGGCGAAAGATGGCTACACCTTC. Protein: CASSLVSGAKDGYTF.